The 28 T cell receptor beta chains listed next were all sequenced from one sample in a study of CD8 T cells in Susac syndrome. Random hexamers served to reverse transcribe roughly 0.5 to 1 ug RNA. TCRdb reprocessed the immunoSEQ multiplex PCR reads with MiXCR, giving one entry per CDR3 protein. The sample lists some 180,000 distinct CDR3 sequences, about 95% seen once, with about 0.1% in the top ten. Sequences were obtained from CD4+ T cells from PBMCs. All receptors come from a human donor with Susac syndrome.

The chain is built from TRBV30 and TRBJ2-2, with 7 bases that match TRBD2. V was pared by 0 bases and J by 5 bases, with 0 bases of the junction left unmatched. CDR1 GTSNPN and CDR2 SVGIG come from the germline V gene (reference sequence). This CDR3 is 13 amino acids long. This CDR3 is CAWSVSGTGELFF. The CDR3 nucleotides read TGTGCCTGGAGTGTTAGCGGGACCGGGGAGCTGTTTTTT.

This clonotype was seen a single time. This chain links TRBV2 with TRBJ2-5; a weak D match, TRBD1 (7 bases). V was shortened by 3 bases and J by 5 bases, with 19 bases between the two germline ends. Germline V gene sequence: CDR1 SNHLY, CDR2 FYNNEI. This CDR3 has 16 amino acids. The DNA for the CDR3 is TGTGCCAGCAGTGAGGAAAACAGGGGAGGAGGGGAGACCCAGTACTTC. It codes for CASSEENRGGGETQYF. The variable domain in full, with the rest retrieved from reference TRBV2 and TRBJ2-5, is EPEVTQTPSHQVTQMGQEVILRCVPISNHLYFYWYRQILGQKVEFLVSFYNNEISEKSEIFDDQFSVERPDGSNFTLKIRSTKLEDSAMYFCASSEENRGGGETQYFGPGTRLLVL.

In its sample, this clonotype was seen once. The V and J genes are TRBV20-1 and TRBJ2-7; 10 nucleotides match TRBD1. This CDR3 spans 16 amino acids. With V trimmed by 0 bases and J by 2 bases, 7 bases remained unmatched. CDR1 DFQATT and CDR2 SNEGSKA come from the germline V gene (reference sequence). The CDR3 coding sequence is TGCAGTGCTAGAGATCATGGGACAGGGGATACCTACGAGCAGTACTTC. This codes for CSARDHGTGDTYEQYF.

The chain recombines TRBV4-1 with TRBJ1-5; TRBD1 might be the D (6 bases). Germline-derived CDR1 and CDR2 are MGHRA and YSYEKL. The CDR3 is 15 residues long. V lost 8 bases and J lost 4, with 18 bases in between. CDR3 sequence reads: CASQLGLGANQPQHF. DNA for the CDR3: TGCGCCAGCCAACTTGGGTTGGGGGCTAATCAGCCCCAGCATTTT.

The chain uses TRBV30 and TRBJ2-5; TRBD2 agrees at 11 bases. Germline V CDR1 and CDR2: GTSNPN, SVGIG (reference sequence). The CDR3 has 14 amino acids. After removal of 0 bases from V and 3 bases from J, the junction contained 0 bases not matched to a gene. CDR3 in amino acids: CAWSVGLAEETQYF. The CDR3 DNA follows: TGTGCCTGGAGTGTGGGACTAGCGGAAGAGACCCAGTACTTC.

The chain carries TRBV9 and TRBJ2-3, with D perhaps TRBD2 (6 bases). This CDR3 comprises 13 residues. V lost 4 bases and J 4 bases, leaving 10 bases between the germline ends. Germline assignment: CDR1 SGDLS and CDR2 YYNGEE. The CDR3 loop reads CASSQWEADTQYF. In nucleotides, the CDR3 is TGTGCCAGCAGCCAGTGGGAGGCAGATACGCAGTATTTT.

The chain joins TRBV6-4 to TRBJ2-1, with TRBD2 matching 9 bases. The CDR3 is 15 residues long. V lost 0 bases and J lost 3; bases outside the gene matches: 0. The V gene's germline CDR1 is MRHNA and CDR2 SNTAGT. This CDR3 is CASSDSAGGYNEQFF. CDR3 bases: TGTGCCAGCAGTGACTCAGCGGGAGGCTACAATGAGCAGTTCTTC.

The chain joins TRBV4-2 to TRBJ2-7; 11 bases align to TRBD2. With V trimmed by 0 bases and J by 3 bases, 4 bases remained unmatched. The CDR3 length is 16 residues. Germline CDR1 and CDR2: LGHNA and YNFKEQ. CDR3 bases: TGTGCCAGCAGCCAAGATCTGGGACTAGCGGTCTACGAGCAGTACTTC. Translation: CASSQDLGLAVYEQYF.

CDR3 in amino acids: CATSRDMGNTEAFF. As DNA, the CDR3 is TGTGCCACCAGCCGGGACATGGGAAACACTGAAGCTTTCTTT. The chain recombines TRBV15 with TRBJ1-1; a weak D match, TRBD1 (6 bases). The CDR3 totals 14 residues. CDR1 is LNHNV, CDR2 YYDKDF, per germline (reference sequence). Deletions cut 5 bases from V and 2 bases from J, with 12 bases between.

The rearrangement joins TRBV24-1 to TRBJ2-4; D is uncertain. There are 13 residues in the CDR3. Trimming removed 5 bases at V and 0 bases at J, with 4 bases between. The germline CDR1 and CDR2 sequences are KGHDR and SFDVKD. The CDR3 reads CATSGGAKNIQYF. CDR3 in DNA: TGTGCCACCAGTGGAGGAGCCAAAAACATTCAGTACTTC.

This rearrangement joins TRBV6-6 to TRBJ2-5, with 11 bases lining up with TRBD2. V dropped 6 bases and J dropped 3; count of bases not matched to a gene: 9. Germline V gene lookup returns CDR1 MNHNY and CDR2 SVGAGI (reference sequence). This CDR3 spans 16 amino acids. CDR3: CASSKPGLADKETQYF. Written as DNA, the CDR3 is TGTGCCAGCAGCAAACCGGGACTAGCGGATAAAGAGACCCAGTACTTC.

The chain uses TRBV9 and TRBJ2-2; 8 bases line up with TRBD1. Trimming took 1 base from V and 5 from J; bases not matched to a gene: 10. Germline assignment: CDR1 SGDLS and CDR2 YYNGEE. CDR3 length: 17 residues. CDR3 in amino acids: CASSVWGTGIRTGELFF. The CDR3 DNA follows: TGTGCCAGCAGCGTATGGGGGACAGGCATAAGGACCGGGGAGCTGTTTTTT.

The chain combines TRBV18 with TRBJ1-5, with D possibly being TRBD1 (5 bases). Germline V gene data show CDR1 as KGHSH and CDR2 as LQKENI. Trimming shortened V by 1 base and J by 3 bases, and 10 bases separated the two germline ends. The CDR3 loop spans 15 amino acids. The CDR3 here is CASSPLRQPNQPQHF. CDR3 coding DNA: TGTGCCAGCTCACCACTGCGACAGCCCAATCAGCCCCAGCATTTT.

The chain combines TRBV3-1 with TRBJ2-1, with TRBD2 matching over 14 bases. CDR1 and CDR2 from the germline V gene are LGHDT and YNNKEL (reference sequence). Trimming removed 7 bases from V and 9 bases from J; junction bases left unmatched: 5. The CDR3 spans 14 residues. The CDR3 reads CASTGTSGSREQFF. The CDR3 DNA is TGTGCCAGCACCGGGACTAGCGGGAGCCGTGAGCAGTTCTTC.

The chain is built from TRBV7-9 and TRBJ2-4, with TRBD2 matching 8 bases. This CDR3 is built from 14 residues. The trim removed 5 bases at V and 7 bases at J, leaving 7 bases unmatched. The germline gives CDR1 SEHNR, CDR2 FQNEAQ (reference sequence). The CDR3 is CASSLSGSSNIQYF. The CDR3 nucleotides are TGTGCCAGCAGCCTCAGCGGGAGTAGCAACATTCAGTACTTC.

CDR3 nucleotide sequence: TGCAGTGCCGACAGGACAGGGGGCAGCACTGAAGCTTTCTTT. It specifies CSADRTGGSTEAFF. V gene TRBV20-1 combines with J gene TRBJ1-1; 11 bases are a match to TRBD1. J was trimmed by 4 bases and V by 6 bases; bases with no gene match: 7. The length of the CDR3 is 14 residues. The germline CDR1 and CDR2 sequences are DFQATT and SNEGSKA (reference sequence).

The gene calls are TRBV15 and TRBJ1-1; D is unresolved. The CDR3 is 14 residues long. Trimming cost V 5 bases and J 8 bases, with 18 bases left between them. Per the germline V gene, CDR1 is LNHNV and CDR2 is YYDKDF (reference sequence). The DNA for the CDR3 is TGTGCCACCAGCTTAGACCCTTTCCTCTCGGAAGCTTTCTTT. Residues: CATSLDPFLSEAFF.

In DNA form, the CDR3 reads TGTGCCAGCAGCCTTGGTATCTATGGCTACACCTTC. This encodes CASSLGIYGYTF. The rearrangement uses TRBV3-1 and TRBJ1-2; D is unclear. The V and J ends lost 4 bases and 4 bases respectively, with 7 bases between them. The CDR3 is made up of 12 amino acids. The germline gives CDR1 LGHDT, CDR2 YNNKEL (reference sequence). Supplemented by reference TRBV3-1 and TRBJ1-2, the full variable domain reads DTAVSQTPKYLVTQMGNDKSIKCEQNLGHDTMYWYKQDSKKFLKIMFSYNNKELIINETVPNRFSPKSPDKAHLNLHINSLELGDSAVYFCASSLGIYGYTFGSGTRLTVV.

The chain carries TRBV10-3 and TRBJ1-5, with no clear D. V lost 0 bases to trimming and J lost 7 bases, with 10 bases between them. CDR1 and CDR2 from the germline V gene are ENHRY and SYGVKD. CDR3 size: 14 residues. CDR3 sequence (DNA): TGTGCCATCAGTGAGTCGACTGGGGTCCAGCCCCAGCATTTT. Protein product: CAISESTGVQPQHF.

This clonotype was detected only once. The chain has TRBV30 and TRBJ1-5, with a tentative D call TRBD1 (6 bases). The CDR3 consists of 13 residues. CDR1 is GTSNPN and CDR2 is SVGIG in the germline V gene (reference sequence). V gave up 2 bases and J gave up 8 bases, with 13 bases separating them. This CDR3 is CAWSLQGPEPQHF. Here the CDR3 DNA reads TGTGCCTGGAGTCTCCAGGGGCCGGAGCCCCAGCATTTT.

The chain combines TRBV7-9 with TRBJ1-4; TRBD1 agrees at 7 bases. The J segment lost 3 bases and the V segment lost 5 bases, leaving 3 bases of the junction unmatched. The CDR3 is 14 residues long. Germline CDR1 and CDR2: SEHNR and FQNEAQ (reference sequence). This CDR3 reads CASSRTGANEKLFF. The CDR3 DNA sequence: TGTGCCAGCAGCCGGACAGGCGCTAATGAAAAACTGTTTTTT.

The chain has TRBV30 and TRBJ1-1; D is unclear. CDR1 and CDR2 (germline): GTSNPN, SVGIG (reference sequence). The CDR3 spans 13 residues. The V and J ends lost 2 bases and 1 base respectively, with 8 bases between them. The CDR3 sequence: CAWSTDTNTEAFF. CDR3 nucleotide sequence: TGTGCCTGGAGTACCGACACGAACACTGAAGCTTTCTTT.

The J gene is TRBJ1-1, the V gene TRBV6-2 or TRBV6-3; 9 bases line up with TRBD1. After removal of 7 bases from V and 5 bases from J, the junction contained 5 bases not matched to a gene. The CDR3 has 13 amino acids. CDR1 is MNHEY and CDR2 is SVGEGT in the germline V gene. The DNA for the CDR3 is TGTGCCAGCACCCGGACAGGGGAGACTGAAGCTTTCTTT. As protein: CASTRTGETEAFF.

The CDR3 DNA follows: TGTGCCAGCAGCCGGGGACAGGTATATGGCTACACCTTC. This codes for CASSRGQVYGYTF. The chain combines TRBV3-1 with TRBJ1-2, with 8 positions matching TRBD1. Trimming removed 4 bases from V and 5 bases from J; junction bases left unmatched: 3. This CDR3 is built from 13 residues. The germline gives CDR1 LGHDT, CDR2 YNNKEL (reference sequence).

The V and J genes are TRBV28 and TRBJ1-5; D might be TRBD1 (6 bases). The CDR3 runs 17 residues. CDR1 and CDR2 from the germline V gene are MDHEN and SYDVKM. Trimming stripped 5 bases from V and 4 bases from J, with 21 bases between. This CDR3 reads CASSPRGYGNPNQPQHF. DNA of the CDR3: TGTGCCAGCAGTCCCAGGGGATATGGCAACCCAAATCAGCCCCAGCATTTT. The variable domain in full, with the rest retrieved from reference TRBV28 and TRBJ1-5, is DVKVTQSSRYLVKRTGEKVFLECVQDMDHENMFWYRQDPGLGLRLIYFSYDVKMKEKGDIPEGYSVSREKKERFSLILESASTNQTSMYLCASSPRGYGNPNQPQHFGDGTRLSIL.

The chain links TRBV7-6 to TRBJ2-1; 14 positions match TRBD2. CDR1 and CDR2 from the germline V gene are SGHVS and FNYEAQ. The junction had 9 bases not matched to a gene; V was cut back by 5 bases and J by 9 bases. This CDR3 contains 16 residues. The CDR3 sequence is CASSGAGTSGSLEQFF. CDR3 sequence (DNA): TGTGCCAGCAGCGGAGCCGGGACTAGCGGGAGTCTTGAGCAGTTCTTC. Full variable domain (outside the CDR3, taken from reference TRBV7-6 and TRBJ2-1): GAGVSQSPRYKVTKRGQDVALRCDPISGHVSLYWYRQALGQGPEFLTYFNYEAQQDKSGLPNDRFSAERPEGSISTLTIQRTEQRDSAMYRCASSGAGTSGSLEQFFGPGTRLTVL.

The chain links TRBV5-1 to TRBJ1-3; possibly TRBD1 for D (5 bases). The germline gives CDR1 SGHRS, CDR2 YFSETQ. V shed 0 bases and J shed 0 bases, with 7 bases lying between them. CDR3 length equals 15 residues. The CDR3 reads CASSLVGDSGNTIYF. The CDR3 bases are TGCGCCAGCAGCTTGGTAGGGGACTCTGGAAACACCATATATTTT.

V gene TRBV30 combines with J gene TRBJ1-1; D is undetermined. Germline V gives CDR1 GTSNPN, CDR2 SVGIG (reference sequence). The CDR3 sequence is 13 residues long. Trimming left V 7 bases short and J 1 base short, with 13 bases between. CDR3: CAFLIPGNTEAFF. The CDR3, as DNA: TGTGCCTTCCTCATCCCCGGGAACACTGAAGCTTTCTTT. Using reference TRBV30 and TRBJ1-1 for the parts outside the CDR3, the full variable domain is SQTIHQWPATLVQPVGSPLSLECTVEGTSNPNLYWYRQAAGRGLQLLFYSVGIGQISSEVPQNLSASRPQDRQFILSSKKLLLSDSGFYLCAFLIPGNTEAFFGQGTRLTVV.